The T cell receptor beta chain described here comes from a study of cytomegalovirus exposure and HLA in healthy donors. Points from the study as a whole: Immune exposure data for these donors was limited to CMV serostatus. Researchers counted 150 to 200 TCR beta chains as cytomegalovirus-associated.

Remarks on this clone: Its antigen remains unidentified.

PCR was performed using 60 Vbeta and 13 Jbeta primers. Authors' methods: About 11 million of the 60 million to 90 million unique TCR beta chains counted in a later analysis were shared. Generated by immunoSEQ multiplex PCR, the TCRdb table keeps only in-frame clones and is missing some. D and trimming were read from the DNA, whereas the V and J calls and clone size are those reported in that table. This sample has around 140,000 clones, with roughly 80% found just once. Germline CDR1 reads SGHTA; CDR2 reads FQGNSA. Trimming at V came to 0 bases and at J to 4 bases, leaving 4 bases not matched to a gene. The CDR3 has 18 amino acids.

This TCR came from a man in his forties in good health and CMV-seronegative. Sequencing input: PBMCs. V is TRBV7-2 and J is TRBJ2-1; 15 bases are shared with TRBD2. The DNA for the CDR3 is TGTGCCAGCAGCTTAGCCGGGACTAGCGGGAGGTGGTACAATGAGCAGTTCTTC. This sequence encodes CASSLAGTSGRWYNEQFF.